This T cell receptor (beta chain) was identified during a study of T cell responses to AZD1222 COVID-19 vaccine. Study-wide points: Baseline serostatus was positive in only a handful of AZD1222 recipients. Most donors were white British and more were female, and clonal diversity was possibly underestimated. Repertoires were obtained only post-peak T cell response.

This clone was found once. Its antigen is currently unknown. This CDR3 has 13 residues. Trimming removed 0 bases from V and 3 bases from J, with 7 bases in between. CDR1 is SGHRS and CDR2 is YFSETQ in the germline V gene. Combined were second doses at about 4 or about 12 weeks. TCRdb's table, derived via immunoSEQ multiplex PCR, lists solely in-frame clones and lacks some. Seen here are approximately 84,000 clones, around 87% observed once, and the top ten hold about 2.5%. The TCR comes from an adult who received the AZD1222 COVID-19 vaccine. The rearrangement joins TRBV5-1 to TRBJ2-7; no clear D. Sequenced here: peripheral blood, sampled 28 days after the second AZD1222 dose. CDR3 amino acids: CASSLGSLYEQYF. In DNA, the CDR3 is TGCGCCAGCAGCTTGGGCAGTCTCTACGAGCAGTACTTC.